The present T cell receptor (beta chain) was sequenced within a study of cytotoxic CD8 clonotypes in ibrutinib-treated CLL. The study's findings and limits: Once treatment began, public clonotypes, which were uncommon, contracted or stayed stable.

On this clone: Its matching antigen is unknown.

Researchers set a sequencing depth target of 1 in 200,000 to 1 in 1 million T cells. Profiled with immunoSEQ multiplex PCR; TCRdb holds only in-frame clones, not every one. The sample consists of about 50,000 clones, roughly 85% of them appearing once. This CDR3 has 13 amino acids. Looked up from germline, CDR1 is MNHEY and CDR2 is SVGAGI. V was shortened by 2 bases and J by 5 bases, with 9 bases between the two germline ends. The sequenced sample was PBMCs, obtained after 24 months of ibrutinib treatment. The chain joins TRBV6-5 to TRBJ2-5, with a weak D call TRBD2 (5 bases). The sequence was collected from a human donor with chronic lymphocytic leukemia. The CDR3 region has the DNA TGTGCCAGCAGTTACCGGGAACACGAGACCCAGTACTTC. It yields the protein CASSYREHETQYF.